This TCR beta chain was captured in a study of PD-1 blockade in classical Hodgkin lymphoma. Here immunoSEQ multiplex PCR was the method, and the copy in TCRdb shows in-frame clones only, minus some. The sample lists about 93,000 clones; roughly 76% were seen once. Exposure to brentuximab vedotin varied, and each patient had relapsed following autologous stem cell transplantation. The trim removed 4 bases at V and 4 bases at J, leaving 8 bases unmatched. This CDR3 has 17 amino acids. Germline CDR1 SGHRS, CDR2 YFSETQ. This clonotype originated in a human donor with classical Hodgkin lymphoma. This rearrangement joins TRBV5-1 to TRBJ2-2, with 12 bases lining up with TRBD2. Material: peripheral blood mononuclear cells (PBMCs), obtained before the second cycle of nivolumab. This CDR3 is CASSPHPSGRATGELFF. The CDR3 region has the DNA TGCGCCAGCAGCCCCCACCCTAGCGGGAGGGCCACCGGGGAGCTGTTTTTT.